These 2 T cell receptor beta chains share one sample of origin, sequenced in a study of T cells after yellow fever vaccination. TCRdb itself ran the 5' RACE reads through MiXCR, one entry per CDR3 protein. The data hold around 600,000 distinct CDR3 sequences, with 10% to 15% observed a single time. The sequenced sample was PBMCs, obtained on the day of the yellow fever booster vaccination. The receptors derive from a man aged 25 to 40 who received the YFV17D yellow fever vaccine.

This clonotype came up a few times. The chain recombines TRBV4-3 with TRBJ2-1, with D unclear. V shed 0 bases and J shed 0 bases, with 12 bases lying between them. CDR1 and CDR2 (germline): LGHNA, YSLEER. This CDR3 has 17 amino acids. The CDR3 spells CASSQDGTVSSYNEQFF. In nucleotides, the CDR3 is TGCGCCAGCAGCCAAGATGGAACGGTCAGCTCCTACAATGAGCAGTTCTTC.

This clonotype appeared a few times. The chain links TRBV7-2 to TRBJ2-3; the D is unclear. The germline V and J ends were trimmed by 5 bases and 5 bases, with 14 bases remaining between them. CDR3 length: 14 amino acids. CDR1 SGHTA and CDR2 FQGNSA come from the germline V gene. The CDR3 here is CASSAFRLVDTQYF. The CDR3, as DNA: TGTGCCAGCAGCGCGTTCCGGCTGGTAGATACGCAGTATTTT.